This T cell receptor (beta chain) was captured by sequencing in a study of OX40 agonist ivuxolimab in advanced cancers. Study-wide background: Every 2 weeks, patients received ivuxolimab intravenously, dosed at 0.01 to 10 mg/kg. Participants averaged approximately 65 years of age (range about 23 to 80) and were roughly 80% male. The study, taken as a whole, reports: Doses of 0.1 to 3.0 mg/kg were accompanied by clonal expansion of CD4+ and CD8+ blood T cells by week 6. Certain nonresponding patients likewise had low normalized T-cell clonal expansion.

TCRdb's copy holds only in-frame clones and misses some; the assay was immunoSEQ multiplex PCR. The sample yields about 26,000 clones, roughly 90% seen once. Germline V CDR1 and CDR2: WSHSY, SAAADI. The junction had 2 bases not matched to a gene; V was cut back by 6 bases and J by 1 base. The CDR3 runs to 15 residues. About this clone: Its antigen is unidentified.

The sequence came from an adult with an advanced solid tumor such as melanoma, head and neck, liver or kidney cancer. V usage is TRBV10-2 and J usage is TRBJ2-2, with 10 bases lining up with TRBD1. The source material was CD4+ or CD8+ T cells sorted from blood, sampled in a trial of the OX40 agonist ivuxolimab. CDR3 nucleotides: TGCGCCAGCAGATGGACAGGGGGGAACACCGGGGAGCTGTTTTTT. This encodes CASRWTGGNTGELFF.